Listed here are 12 T cell receptor beta chains from one sample, sequenced in a study of shared clonotypes between healthy human individuals. Using immunoSEQ multiplex PCR, the repertoire was profiled, and TCRdb retains in-frame clones only, with some absent. The sample includes some 470,000 clones, 76% seen only once; the top ten take 10% to 15%. The specimen sequenced was PBMCs. The receptors come from a woman in her forties in good health. Some clones in this sample may be carry-over from other donors' samples.

The gene calls are TRBV19 and TRBJ2-7, with 11 nucleotides matching TRBD2. The germline CDR1 and CDR2 sequences are LNHDA and SQIVND (reference sequence). V was pared by 7 bases and J by 7 bases, with 9 bases of the junction left unmatched. The CDR3 sequence is 14 residues long. This chain's CDR3 is CASKGTSGVGEQYF. CDR3 DNA: TGTGCCAGTAAGGGGACTAGCGGAGTCGGGGAGCAGTACTTC.

This clone showed up just a few times. The rearrangement joins TRBV28 to TRBJ1-2, with D possibly TRBD1 on 6 matching bases. Germline V CDR1 and CDR2: MDHEN, SYDVKM. This CDR3 has 14 amino acids. V lost 4 bases and J lost 1, with 10 bases in between. The CDR3 sequence is CASSSPGDNYGYTF. Here the CDR3 DNA reads TGTGCCAGCAGTTCACCAGGGGATAACTATGGCTACACCTTC.

This clone was picked up one time. The chain joins TRBV30 to TRBJ2-5, with a weak D call TRBD1 (5 bases). V lost 0 bases and J 5 bases, leaving 10 bases between the germline ends. Germline V CDR1 and CDR2: GTSNPN, SVGIG (reference sequence). The CDR3 runs to 13 residues. CDR3 nucleotides: TGTGCCTGGAGTGTACAAGGGGCGGAGACCCAGTACTTC. Translation: CAWSVQGAETQYF.

Only a few counts were recorded for this clone. Within the sample, other DNA sequences also encode this same CDR3. The chain has TRBV7-2 and TRBJ2-3; 7 bases align to TRBD1. The CDR3 has 14 residues. V was pared by 5 bases and J by 4 bases, with 6 bases of the junction left unmatched. Germline V CDR1 and CDR2: SGHTA, FQGNSA. Here the CDR3 reads CASSRGTVPDTQYF. The CDR3 coding sequence is TGTGCCAGCAGCCGTGGGACAGTTCCAGATACGCAGTATTTT.

This clone was observed a single time. J is TRBJ2-5 and V is TRBV21-1; TRBD2, as called in the table, went unchecked against the DNA. TRBV21-1 is a pseudogene segment. The CDR3 extends over 16 amino acids. Here the CDR3 reads CASSKDLAGPQETQYF. The CDR3 DNA reads as TGTGCCAGCAGCAAAGATCTAGCGGGACCCCAAGAGACCCAGTACTTC.

About this clone itself: Other DNA sequences in this sample translate to the same CDR3. The rearrangement joins TRBV11-1 to TRBJ1-5; D ambiguous. The germline V gene has CDR1 SGHAT and CDR2 FQDESV (reference sequence). The CDR3 spans 13 residues. V was pared by 5 bases and J by 4 bases, with 9 bases between. The CDR3, as DNA: TGTGCCAGCAGCCCAGGACGGAATCAGCCCCAGCATTTT. Translation gives CASSPGRNQPQHF.

The chain joins TRBV28 to TRBJ2-7; D tentatively reads TRBD1 or TRBD2 (6 bases each). Germline assignment: CDR1 MDHEN and CDR2 SYDVKM. V was pared by 7 bases and J by 7 bases, with 23 bases between. The CDR3 is 15 residues long. The CDR3 loop reads CASTVPRGGTGEQYF. CDR3 sequence (DNA): TGTGCCAGCACGGTACCCAGGGGCGGGACGGGGGAGCAGTACTTC.

This clone was detected only a few times. The same CDR3 is also encoded by other DNA sequences in this sample. The genes are TRBV5-4 and TRBJ2-5; no reliable D call. The germline CDR1 and CDR2 sequences are SGHNT and YYREEE (reference sequence). The CDR3 sequence is 14 residues long. The V gene lost 0 bases and the J gene lost 7 bases, with 13 bases spanning the gap. CDR3 in amino acids: CASSLEGVSGTQYF. The DNA for the CDR3 is TGTGCCAGCAGCTTGGAAGGTGTCTCGGGGACCCAGTACTTC.

V gene TRBV11-2 combines with J gene TRBJ2-7; 9 bases line up with TRBD1. The CDR3 contains 16 residues. Germline trimming cut 3 bases from V and 2 bases from J; bases unmatched to any gene: 8. Per germline, CDR1 SGHAT and CDR2 FQNNGV. This CDR3 reads CASSFLTGTGPYEQYF. CDR3 coding DNA: TGTGCCAGCAGCTTCCTCACCGGGACAGGGCCCTACGAGCAGTACTTC.

V is TRBV5-5 and J is TRBJ1-1, with D unresolved. Trimming stripped 2 bases from V and 4 bases from J, with 6 bases between. This CDR3 spans 12 amino acids. From germline, CDR1 is SGHKS and CDR2 YYEKEE (reference sequence). The CDR3 bases are TGTGCCAGCAGCTTCTGGGGCACTGAAGCTTTCTTT. This translates into CASSFWGTEAFF.

The V and J genes are TRBV6-1 and TRBJ1-4, with D possibly matching TRBD1 (6 bases). Germline-derived CDR1 and CDR2 are MNHNS and SASEGT. CDR3 size: 16 residues. The ends were cut back, 3 bases at V and 1 base at J, with 12 bases in the middle. CDR3 residues: CASSEMAGVTNEKLFF. The CDR3 DNA reads TGTGCCAGCAGTGAGATGGCAGGGGTAACTAATGAAAAACTGTTTTTT.

This clone appeared a few times. The chain links TRBV28 to TRBJ2-7; D perhaps matches TRBD1 (6 bases). V lost 5 bases and J 4 bases, leaving 9 bases between the germline ends. The CDR3 is 12 residues long. The germline V gene encodes CDR1 MDHEN and CDR2 SYDVKM. The DNA of the CDR3 is TGTGCCAGCAGTGCAAGGGGGTACGAGCAGTACTTC. Translating it yields CASSARGYEQYF.